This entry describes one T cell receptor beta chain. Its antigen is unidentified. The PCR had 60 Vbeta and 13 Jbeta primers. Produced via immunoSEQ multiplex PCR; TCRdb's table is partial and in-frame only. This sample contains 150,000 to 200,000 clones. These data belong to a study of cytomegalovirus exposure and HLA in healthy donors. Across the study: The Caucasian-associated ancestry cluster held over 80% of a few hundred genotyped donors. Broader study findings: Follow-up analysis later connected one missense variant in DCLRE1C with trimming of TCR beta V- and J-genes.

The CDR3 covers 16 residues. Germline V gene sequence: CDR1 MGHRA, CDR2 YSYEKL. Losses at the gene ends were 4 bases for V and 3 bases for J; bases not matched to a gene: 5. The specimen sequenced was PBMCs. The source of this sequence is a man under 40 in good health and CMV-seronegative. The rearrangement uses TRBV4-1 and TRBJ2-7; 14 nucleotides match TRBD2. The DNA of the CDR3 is TGCGCCAGCAGCCGGGGACTAGCGGGAGCAAACTACGAGCAGTACTTC. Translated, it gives CASSRGLAGANYEQYF.